This paragraph covers one T cell receptor beta chain sequence. The target of this receptor is not known. Base-call qualities are not available, and no considerably larger clone is one nucleotide away. This record comes from a study of blood T cell repertoires in COVID-19 (dated by TCRdb to about 2020). At the level of the whole study: Samples from collaborators originated in the United States, Italy and Spain and spanned both the acute and convalescent phases of COVID-19. The prospective study material was composed of cDNA or gDNA derived from T cells, B-cell-depleted T cells, or PBMCs. Deeply sampled blood TCRbeta repertoires from subjects exposed to, actively infected with, or recovered from COVID-19 were included in the dataset. A freely available public database, intended as a resource for researchers studying the immune response to SARS-CoV-2, is where the repertoires were released. The samples were drawn from two sources: the first 160 participants of the ongoing ImmuneRACE study, and 950 to 1,500 subjects contributed by 6 global collaborators. A de-identified subject ID, COVID-19 status, age in years and sex were almost always included in the sample metadata. HLA class I and class II types, where available, came from metadata supplied by the sample provider rather than from assay-based typing. The research as a whole found: How much clinical and demographic metadata was included differed by source and by participant, and the metadata was provided uncurated.

Its CDR3 holds 17 amino acids, cysteine through phenylalanine. Just the 51-base CDR3 DNA is kept, in frame starting at base 1. From a lookup of the germline V gene, CDR1 and CDR2 are SGHVS and FNYEAQ. The V end gives up 5 bases and the J end 5 bases, leaving 13 bases in the junction not matched to a gene. TCRbeta CDR3 regions were amplified from genomic DNA using the immunoSEQ Assay, a bias-controlled multiplex PCR. In the authors' own workflow: Nucleated cell counts per sample were estimated from amplification of reference gene primers within the assay. To quantify the absolute abundance of each unique TCRbeta CDR3 rearrangement, sequence reads were collapsed and filtered. For each sample, productive Simpson clonality was calculated as the square root of Simpson's diversity index over productive rearrangements. TCRdb took over this immuneACCESS table, retaining in-frame rearrangements with V and J assigned. Such tables are incomplete; in checked studies, under half of the missing clones stem from an unresolved V gene, and the remainder is unexplained. V and J calls and clone size follow that table, whereas D and trimming were derived from the DNA. This sample has approximately 46,000 clones in its table, and around 90% of those were observed once. The ten largest clones represent 6% to 6.5% of the sample.

Each collaborating institution followed its own protocols to collect whole blood in K2EDTA tubes. Collaborator samples were shipped for TCRbeta analysis as frozen whole blood, isolated PBMCs, or DNA extracted from either sample type. The rearrangement combines TRBV7-6 with TRBJ2-5; the junction holds 11 bases that match TRBD2. Sequencing was done on a sample of peripheral blood. The sequence was collected from a man in his 70s with active COVID-19. The DNA sequence is given as TGTGCCAGCAGCCCCAAAAGCCTAGCGGGGGGCCGGGAGACCCAGTACTTC. Its protein is CASSPKSLAGGRETQYF. With all but the CDR3 taken from the reference TRBV7-6 and TRBJ2-5 genes, the full variable domain is: GAGVSQSPRYKVTKRGQDVALRCDPISGHVSLYWYRQALGQGPEFLTYFNYEAQQDKSGLPNDRFSAERPEGSISTLTIQRTEQRDSAMYRCASSPKSLAGGRETQYFGPGTRLLVL.